This TCR beta chain was documented in a study of glioma-infiltrating T cells. Overall study results and limits: Above-expected tissue-blood divergence occurred in all gliomas, most in low-grade ones. A blood CDR3 motif signature was depleted in highly divergent patients.

The germline gives CDR1 MRHNA, CDR2 SNTAGT. The ends were cut back, 4 bases at V and 4 bases at J, with 11 bases in the middle. The CDR3 loop spans 14 amino acids. Amplification of TCR alpha and beta CDR3 regions from RNA used iRepertoire nested multiplex PCR. TCRdb analysed the multiplex PCR reads with MiXCR anew, one entry per CDR3 protein. Of 400,000 or so distinct CDR3 sequences in the sample, about 40% were seen once. In the case of this clonotype: As yet, its antigen is unknown.

Sequencing was done on a sample of glioma tissue, nonneoplastic brain tissue, or PBMCs (not recorded which). The clonotype comes from a human donor with low-grade glioma or glioblastoma, undergoing nonglioma brain surgery, or in good health (not recorded which). This rearrangement joins TRBV6-4 to TRBJ2-1; possible D gene TRBD2, 6 bases. CDR3: CASSVRLGYNEQFF. The CDR3, as DNA: TGTGCCAGCAGTGTCAGACTAGGGTACAATGAGCAGTTCTTC.